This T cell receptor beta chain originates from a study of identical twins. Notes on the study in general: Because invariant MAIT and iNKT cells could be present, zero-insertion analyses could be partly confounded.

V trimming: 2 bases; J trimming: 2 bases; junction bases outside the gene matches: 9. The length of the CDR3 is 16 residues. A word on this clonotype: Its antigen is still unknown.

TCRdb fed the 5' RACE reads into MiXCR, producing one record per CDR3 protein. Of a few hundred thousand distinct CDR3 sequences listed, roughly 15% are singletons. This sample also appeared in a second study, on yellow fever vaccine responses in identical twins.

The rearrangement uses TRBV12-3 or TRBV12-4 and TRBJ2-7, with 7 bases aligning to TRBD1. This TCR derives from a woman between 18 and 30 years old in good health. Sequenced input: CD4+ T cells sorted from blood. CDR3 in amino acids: CASSLFQGETTYEQYF. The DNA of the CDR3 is TGTGCCAGCAGTTTATTCCAGGGGGAGACGACCTACGAGCAGTACTTC.